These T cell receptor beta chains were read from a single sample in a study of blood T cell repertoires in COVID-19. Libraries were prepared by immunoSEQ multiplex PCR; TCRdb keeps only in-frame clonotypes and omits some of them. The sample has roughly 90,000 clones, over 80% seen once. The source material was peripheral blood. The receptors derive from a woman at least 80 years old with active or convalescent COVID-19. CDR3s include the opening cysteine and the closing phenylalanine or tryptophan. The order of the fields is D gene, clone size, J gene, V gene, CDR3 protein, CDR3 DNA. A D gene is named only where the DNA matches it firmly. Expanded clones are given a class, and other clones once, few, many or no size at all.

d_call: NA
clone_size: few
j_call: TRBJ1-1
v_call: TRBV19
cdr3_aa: CASSIARGTYEAFF
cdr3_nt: TGTGCCAGTAGTATAGCTAGGGGGACATATGAAGCTTTCTTT

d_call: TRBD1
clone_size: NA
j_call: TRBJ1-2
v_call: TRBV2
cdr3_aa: CASTGQGALFGYTF
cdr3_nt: TGTGCCAGCACCGGACAGGGGGCATTATTTGGCTACACCTTC

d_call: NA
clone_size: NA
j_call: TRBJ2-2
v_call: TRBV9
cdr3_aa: CASSVFGSNTGELFF
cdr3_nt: TGTGCCAGCAGCGTATTCGGTTCGAACACCGGGGAGCTGTTTTTT

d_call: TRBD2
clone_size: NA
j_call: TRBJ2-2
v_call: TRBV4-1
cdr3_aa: CASSQDRAGDPGELFF
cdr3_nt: TGCGCCAGCAGCCAAGACCGGGCGGGAGATCCCGGGGAGCTGTTTTTT

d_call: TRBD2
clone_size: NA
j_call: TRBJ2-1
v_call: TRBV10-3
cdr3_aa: CAIKGTSGTYNEQFF
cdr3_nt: TGTGCCATCAAAGGGACTAGCGGAACCTACAATGAGCAGTTCTTC

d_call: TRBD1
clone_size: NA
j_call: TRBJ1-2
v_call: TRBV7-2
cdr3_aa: CASSSGGNGYTF
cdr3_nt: TGTGCCAGCAGCTCAGGGGGGAACGGCTACACCTTC

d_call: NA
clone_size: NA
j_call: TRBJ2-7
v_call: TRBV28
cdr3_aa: CASSLDRPYEQYF
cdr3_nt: TGTGCCAGCAGTTTAGACAGACCCTACGAGCAGTACTTC

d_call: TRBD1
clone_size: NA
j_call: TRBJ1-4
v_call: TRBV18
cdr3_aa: CASSPSPTTGSGEKLFF
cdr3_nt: TGTGCCAGCTCACCCTCCCCTACGACAGGGTCGGGCGAAAAACTGTTTTTT

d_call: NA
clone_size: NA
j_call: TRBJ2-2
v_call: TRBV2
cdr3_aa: CASGQMNTGELFF
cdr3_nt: TGTGCCAGCGGGCAGATGAACACCGGGGAGCTGTTTTTT

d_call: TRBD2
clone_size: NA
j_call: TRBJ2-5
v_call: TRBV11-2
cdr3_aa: CASSRWSGIEETQYF
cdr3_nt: TGTGCCAGCAGTCGATGGAGCGGGATCGAAGAGACCCAGTACTTC

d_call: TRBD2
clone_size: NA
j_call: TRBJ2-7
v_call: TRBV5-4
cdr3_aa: CASSAGTSDSYEQYF
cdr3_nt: TGTGCCAGCAGCGCCGGGACTAGTGATTCCTACGAGCAGTACTTC

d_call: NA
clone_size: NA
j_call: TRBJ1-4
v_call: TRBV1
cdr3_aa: CTSLRVWDSFFEKLFF
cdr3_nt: TGCACCAGCCTTCGTGTATGGGACAGCTTTTTTGAAAAACTGTTTTTT

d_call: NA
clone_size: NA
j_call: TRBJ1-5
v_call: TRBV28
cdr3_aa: CASSFGSWSNQPQHF
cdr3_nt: TGTGCCAGCAGTTTTGGGAGTTGGAGCAATCAGCCCCAGCATTTT

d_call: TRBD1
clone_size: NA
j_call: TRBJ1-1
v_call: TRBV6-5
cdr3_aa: CASNPTGTLGTEAFF
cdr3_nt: TGTGCCAGCAACCCGACAGGGACCCTAGGCACTGAAGCTTTCTTT

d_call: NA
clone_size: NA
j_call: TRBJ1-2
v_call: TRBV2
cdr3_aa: CASSEPGAYGYTF
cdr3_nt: TGTGCCAGCAGTGAACCAGGGGCTTATGGCTACACCTTC

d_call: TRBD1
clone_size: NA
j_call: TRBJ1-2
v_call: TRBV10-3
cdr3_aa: CAISTGEGAYGYTF
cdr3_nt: TGTGCCATCAGTACAGGGGAAGGGGCCTATGGCTACACCTTC

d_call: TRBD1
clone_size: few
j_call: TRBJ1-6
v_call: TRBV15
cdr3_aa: CATSPKNRGYNSPLHF
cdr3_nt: TGTGCCACCAGCCCAAAAAACAGGGGATATAATTCACCCCTCCACTTT

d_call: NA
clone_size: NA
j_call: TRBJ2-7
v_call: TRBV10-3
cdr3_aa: CAISESDSTTRQYF
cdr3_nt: TGTGCCATCAGTGAATCGGACAGCACTACGAGGCAGTACTTC

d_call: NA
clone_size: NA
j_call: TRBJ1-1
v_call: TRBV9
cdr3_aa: CASSVAGQGMAEAFF
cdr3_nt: TGTGCCAGCAGCGTAGCCGGGCAGGGGATGGCTGAAGCTTTCTTT

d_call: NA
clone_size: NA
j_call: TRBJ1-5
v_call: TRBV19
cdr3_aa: CASSLFSGIGQPQHF
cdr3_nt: TGTGCCAGTAGTCTTTTTTCGGGTATCGGGCAGCCCCAGCATTTT

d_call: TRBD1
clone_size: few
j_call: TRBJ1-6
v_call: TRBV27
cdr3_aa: CASSLETGGVGSPLHF
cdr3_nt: TGTGCCAGCAGTTTAGAGACAGGGGGCGTAGGTTCACCCCTCCACTTT

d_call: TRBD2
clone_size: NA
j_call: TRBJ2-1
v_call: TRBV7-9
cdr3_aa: CASSRSLASGTYNEQFF
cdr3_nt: TGTGCCAGCAGCCGTAGCCTTGCTAGCGGGACTTACAATGAGCAGTTCTTC

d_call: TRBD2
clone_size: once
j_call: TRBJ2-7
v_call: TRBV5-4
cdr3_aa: CASSLEQRGVYEQYF
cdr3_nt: TGTGCCAGCAGCCTGGAACAGCGGGGGGTGTACGAGCAGTACTTC

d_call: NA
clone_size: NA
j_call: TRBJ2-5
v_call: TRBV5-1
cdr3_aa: CASSLGGVVPETQYF
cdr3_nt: TGCGCCAGCAGCTTGGGGGGAGTAGTTCCAGAGACCCAGTACTTC

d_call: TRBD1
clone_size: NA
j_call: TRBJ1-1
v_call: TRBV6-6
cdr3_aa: CASSFPPGQRTTEAFF
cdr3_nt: TGTGCCAGCAGTTTCCCCCCGGGACAGAGGACCACTGAAGCTTTCTTT

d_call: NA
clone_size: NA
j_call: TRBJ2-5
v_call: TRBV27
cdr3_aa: CASSQRTPRETQYF
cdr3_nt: TGTGCCAGCAGCCAAAGAACTCCACGAGAGACCCAGTACTTC

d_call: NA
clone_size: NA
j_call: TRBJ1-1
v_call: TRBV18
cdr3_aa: CASSSLRQELRTEAFF
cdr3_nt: TGTGCCAGCTCATCCCTTAGACAGGAACTGCGCACTGAAGCTTTCTTT

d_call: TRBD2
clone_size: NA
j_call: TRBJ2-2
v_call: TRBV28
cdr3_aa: CASSSGLANTGELFF
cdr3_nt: TGTGCCAGCAGTTCAGGACTAGCCAACACCGGGGAGCTGTTTTTT

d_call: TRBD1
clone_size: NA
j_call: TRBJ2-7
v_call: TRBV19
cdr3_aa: CASSSVRDRGSYEQYF
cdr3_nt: TGTGCCAGTAGTAGTGTTCGGGACAGGGGGTCCTACGAGCAGTACTTC

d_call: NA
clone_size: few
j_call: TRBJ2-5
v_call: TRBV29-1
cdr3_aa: CSSWTDVETQYF
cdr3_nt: TGCAGCTCTTGGACAGACGTGGAGACCCAGTACTTC